The rows below give T cell receptor beta chains drawn from one sample of a study of T cells in Graves' hyperthyroidism and ophthalmopathy. TCRdb redid the calling of the multiplex PCR reads with MiXCR, one entry per CDR3 protein. The repertoire includes roughly 510,000 distinct CDR3 sequences, about 46% of them detected once, and about two fifths sits in the top ten. The sequencing input was peripheral blood or thyroid tissue (not recorded which). The receptors here all came from an adult woman with Graves' disease, either hyperthyroidism or ophthalmopathy (not recorded which). The CDR3 runs from the conserved cysteine through the conserved F or W. Fields, in order: V gene, D gene, clone size, J gene, CDR3 DNA, CDR3 protein. The D gene is left open where the match is weak. Rows give clone size only sometimes, using once, few, many, or a class for an expanded clone.

TRBV5-1	.	many	TRBJ2-5	TGCGCCAGCAGCTTGCGGTCCGGACCCGAAGAGACCCAGTACTTC	CASSLRSGPEETQYF
TRBV7-8	.	many	TRBJ2-7	TGTGCCAGCAGCGACCGAGGGAGGATTGGGTACGAGCAGTACTTC	CASSDRGRIGYEQYF
TRBV4-2	.	many	TRBJ2-7	TGTGCCAGCAGCCAAGTTAGGACAGACTACGAGCAGTACTTC	CASSQVRTDYEQYF
TRBV7-9	.	.	TRBJ2-2	TGTGCCAGCAGCTACAGGGAAAGGGGGAACACCGGGGAGCTGTTTTTT	CASSYRERGNTGELFF
TRBV15	.	.	TRBJ2-7	TGTGCCACCAGCAGAGATCGGAGGCAATCCTACGAGCAGTACTTC	CATSRDRRQSYEQYF
TRBV14	.	.	TRBJ1-6	TGTGCCAGCAGCCAAGTCGATAATTCACCCCTCCACTTT	CASSQVDNSPLHF
TRBV19	.	many	TRBJ1-2	TGTGCCAGTAGTATGATTGGGGCGGAGATTCGGCGCTATGGCTACACCTTC	CASSMIGAEIRRYGYTF
TRBV11-2	.	.	TRBJ2-5	TGTGCCAGCAGCTTAGATGCGGAGACCCAGTACTTC	CASSLDAETQYF
TRBV20-1	TRBD1	many	TRBJ1-4	TGCAGTGCAGGTCCCACAGGGGAGAAAAAACTGTTTTTT	CSAGPTGEKKLFF
TRBV15	.	few	TRBJ2-2	TGTGCCACCCAAGCAGGGGGGGCGATCACCGGGGAGCTGTTTTTT	CATQAGGAITGELFF
TRBV12-3/TRBV12-4	TRBD2	many	TRBJ2-7	TGTGCCACCCTCAGAGCGGGAGAGAACGAGCAGTACTTC	CATLRAGENEQYF
TRBV2	.	.	TRBJ2-5	TGTGCCAGCAATCGGTACCAAGAGACCCAGTACTTC	CASNRYQETQYF
TRBV29-1	.	once	TRBJ2-5	TGCAGCGTTGATGTAATGAGAGGAGAGACCCAGTACTTC	CSVDVMRGETQYF
TRBV7-9	.	many	TRBJ2-2	TGTGCCAGCAGCTTAGGCCTTTCGAACACCGGGGAGCTGTTTTTT	CASSLGLSNTGELFF
TRBV7-8	.	.	TRBJ2-7	TGTGCCAGCAGCCGTCGAGGCCACGAGCAGTACTTC	CASSRRGHEQYF
TRBV20-1	.	.	TRBJ1-6	TGCAGTGCTAGGTCGGGGGATTCACCCCCCCACTTT	CSARSGDSPPHF
TRBV10-3	.	many	TRBJ2-5	TGTGCCATCAGTGAGAGCGAGACCCAGTACTTC	CAISESETQYF
TRBV9	.	many	TRBJ2-7	TGTGCCAGCAGCGCGCAGCCAGGAATCCGGCAGTACTTC	CASSAQPGIRQYF
TRBV10-1	.	.	TRBJ1-1	TGCGCCAGCAGTGAGTCACGAGGGGTAAACACTGAAGCTTTCTTT	CASSESRGVNTEAFF
TRBV15	.	.	TRBJ1-6	TGTGCCACCAGCAGGATTGTTGGCCGGTCTAATTCACCCCTCCACTTT	CATSRIVGRSNSPLHF
TRBV7-2	.	.	TRBJ2-5	TGTGCCAGCACCCCCGAGGCGGGAAGGCGGGAAGAGACCCAGTACTTC	CASTPEAGRREETQYF
TRBV20-1	TRBD2	.	TRBJ2-7	TGCAGTGCTAGAGCGTCTAGCGGGAGCCAGTACTTC	CSARASSGSQYF
TRBV2	.	few	TRBJ2-7	TGTGCCAGCAGACCGGGGGCGTACGAGCAGTACTTC	CASRPGAYEQYF
TRBV15	.	.	TRBJ2-7	TGTGCCACCAGCTCGATACCCAGCTACGAGCAGTACTTC	CATSSIPSYEQYF
TRBV29-1	.	once	TRBJ2-5	TGCAGCGTGTCTGCGGGATTACAGTACTTC	CSVSAGLQYF
TRBV20-1	.	few	TRBJ1-2	TGCAGTGCTAGAGATCGAGTTTCTTTGGTCTTCTTC	CSARDRVSLVFF
TRBV29-1	.	many	TRBJ1-3	TGCAGCGTTGGAGGTGAGGTCAGTCGGAGCTCTGGAAACACCATATATTTT	CSVGGEVSRSSGNTIYF
TRBV9	.	.	TRBJ1-1	TGTGCCAGCGGCCTCGAAACAGGGAGCACTGAAGCTTTCTTT	CASGLETGSTEAFF
TRBV5-1	.	.	TRBJ1-1	TGCGCCAGCAGCTGGGCGACAGGCACTGAAGCTTTCTTT	CASSWATGTEAFF
TRBV29-1	.	.	TRBJ1-1	TGCACCCTAGGGTCGGGAAGCCTGGGCACTGAAGCTTTCTTT	CTLGSGSLGTEAFF
TRBV20-1	TRBD2	.	TRBJ2-7	TGCAGTGCTTCGGGACTAGCGGGAGTAAGGGAGCAGTACTTC	CSASGLAGVREQYF
TRBV29-1	.	.	TRBJ1-2	TGCAGCAGTTCCCATTACCGGGACATCCGTGGCTACACCTTC	CSSSHYRDIRGYTF
TRBV15	.	.	TRBJ1-4	TGTGCCACCAGCAGCTTAGAGCTTAATGAAAAACTGTTTTTT	CATSSLELNEKLFF
TRBV6-6	.	.	TRBJ1-1	TGTGCCAGCAGCGAGGACAGAGCAAGAAACACTGAAGCTTTCTTT	CASSEDRARNTEAFF
TRBV29-1	.	few	TRBJ1-5	TGCAGCGTTTGCTGGGGAGGAAGCGGTCAGCCCCAGCATTTT	CSVCWGGSGQPQHF
TRBV15	.	.	TRBJ1-6	TGTGCCACCAGCAAGGACAGAGAAAATTCACCCCTCCACTTT	CATSKDRENSPLHF
TRBV29-1	.	few	TRBJ1-1	TGCAGCGTCGACCTTTCGGCCGAAGCTTTCTTT	CSVDLSAEAFF
TRBV5-1	.	.	TRBJ2-3	TGCGCCAGCAGCCTCCAGGGACCAGATACGCAGTATTTT	CASSLQGPDTQYF
TRBV29-1	TRBD2	.	TRBJ2-5	TGCAGCGTGGGACTAGCGGGAGGGCACCGGGCCCAGTACTTC	CSVGLAGGHRAQYF
TRBV12-3/TRBV12-4	.	few	TRBJ1-2	TGTGCCAGCAGCCAAGATGGAGGTGCTCGGGGCTACACCTTC	CASSQDGGARGYTF
TRBV6-2/TRBV6-3	.	.	TRBJ2-7	TGTGCCAGCAGTTACTCGCTGAGGGCTTCGCGGCGCGAGCAGTACTTC	CASSYSLRASRREQYF
TRBV20-1	TRBD1	.	TRBJ1-2	TGCAGTGCTTATACCCGGGACAGGGGAAACTATGGCTACACCTTC	CSAYTRDRGNYGYTF
TRBV5-1	TRBD1	.	TRBJ2-7	TGCGCCAGCAGCGGTGGGACAGGGGGCTTCCCCGAGCAGTACTTC	CASSGGTGGFPEQYF
TRBV5-4	TRBD2	few	TRBJ2-2	TGTGCCAGCAGCCCCCCTCCCGGGACTAGCTTGCAATACACCGGGGAGCTGTTTTTT	CASSPPPGTSLQYTGELFF
TRBV7-8	.	.	TRBJ2-7	TGTGCCAGCAGCTTAGCCCCCACCCTACCCTCCTACGAGCAGTACTTC	CASSLAPTLPSYEQYF
TRBV7-8	.	.	TRBJ1-5	TGTGCCAGCAGCGCAGAGGTGAGGGGAATGGCCCAGCATTTT	CASSAEVRGMAQHF
TRBV5-1	.	.	TRBJ1-5	TGCGCCAGCAGCTGGGGACTGATGGAGGTCAATCAGCCCCAGCATTTT	CASSWGLMEVNQPQHF
TRBV9	.	many	TRBJ2-5	TGTGCCAGCAGCGTAGTAGGCGGTCTGGAGACCCAGTACTTC	CASSVVGGLETQYF
TRBV6-5	.	.	TRBJ1-2	TGTGCCAGCAGTTATGGTTCGCCGAGGGGCTACACCTTC	CASSYGSPRGYTF
TRBV10-3	.	.	TRBJ2-1	TGTGCCATCAGCCAAGACACATACAATGAGCAGTTCTTC	CAISQDTYNEQFF
TRBV10-3	.	.	TRBJ2-6	TGTGCCCTACAGGGATCCTACGGGGCCAACGTCCTGACTTTC	CALQGSYGANVLTF
TRBV30	.	.	TRBJ1-3	TGTGCCTGGAGGAGGAGGGATGCGGGAGACACCATATATTTT	CAWRRRDAGDTIYF
TRBV7-2	.	.	TRBJ1-1	TGTGCCAGCCGGTCGGAAGGGGGTGAGAACACTGAAGCTTTCTTT	CASRSEGGENTEAFF
TRBV29-1	TRBD1	.	TRBJ2-5	TGCAGCGGGGGACAGGGACAAGAGACCCAGTACTTC	CSGGQGQETQYF
TRBV20-1	TRBD2	few	TRBJ2-7	TGCAGTGCTCCCGGACTAGCGGGAGTCCACGAGCAGTACTTC	CSAPGLAGVHEQYF
TRBV4-2	.	many	TRBJ1-1	TGTGCCAGCAGCCAAGGGCGGTCGGGCCTGGAGGCTTTCTTT	CASSQGRSGLEAFF
TRBV20-1	TRBD1	.	TRBJ1-6	TGCAGTGCTAGAGGACACAGGGGATCCTCCCATAATTCACCCCTCCACTTT	CSARGHRGSSHNSPLHF
TRBV20-1	.	once	TRBJ2-7	TGCAGTGCCGGCCGGGACGGACCCTACGAGCAGTACTTC	CSAGRDGPYEQYF
TRBV7-6	TRBD1	few	TRBJ2-5	TGTGCCAGCAGCTTTGGAACCGGGCAGGGGGCCCAGTACTTC	CASSFGTGQGAQYF